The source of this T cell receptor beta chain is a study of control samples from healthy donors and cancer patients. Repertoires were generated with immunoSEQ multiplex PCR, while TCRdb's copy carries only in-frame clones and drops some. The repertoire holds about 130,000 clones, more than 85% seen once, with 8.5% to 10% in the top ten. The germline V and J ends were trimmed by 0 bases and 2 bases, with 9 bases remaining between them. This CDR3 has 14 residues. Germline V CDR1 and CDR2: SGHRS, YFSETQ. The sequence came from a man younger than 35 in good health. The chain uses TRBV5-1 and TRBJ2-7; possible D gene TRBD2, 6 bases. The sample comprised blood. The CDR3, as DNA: TGCGCCAGCAGCTTGGTCGGGGGAACCTACGAGCAGTACTTC. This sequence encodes CASSLVGGTYEQYF.